The 14 T cell receptor beta chains given below trace back to one sample, sequenced in a study of blood T cell repertoires in COVID-19. Profiling relied on immunoSEQ multiplex PCR, and the TCRdb table lists in-frame clones only, not all of them. The sample carries around 360,000 clones, 87% recorded once. What was sequenced was peripheral blood. Source of these receptors: a woman aged 25 to 39 with COVID-19, enrolled during active disease.

This clone appeared once. The V gene is TRBV27, the J gene TRBJ1-6; 7 bases map to TRBD1. CDR1 and CDR2 (germline): MNHEY, SMNVEV (reference sequence). The trim removed 6 bases at V and 9 bases at J, leaving 8 bases unmatched. The CDR3 consists of 14 residues. Here the CDR3 DNA reads TGTGCCAGCAGCATGACAGGGTGGACTTCACCCCTCCACTTT. Its translation: CASSMTGWTSPLHF.

The CDR3 bases are TGTGCCAGCAGCTTAAAGGGGGATGGGAGCTCCTACGAGCAGTACTTC. Its protein is CASSLKGDGSSYEQYF. V and J are TRBV7-9 and TRBJ2-7; possible D gene TRBD1, 6 bases. Germline loops: CDR1 SEHNR, CDR2 FQNEAQ (reference sequence). V was clipped by 2 bases and J by 0 bases, with 14 bases between them. This CDR3 comprises 16 residues.

The V gene is TRBV19, the J gene TRBJ1-4, with 7 bases fitting TRBD1. The CDR3 runs 15 residues. Germline CDR1 is LNHDA and CDR2 is SQIVND (reference sequence). The trim removed 5 bases at V and 3 bases at J, leaving 6 bases unmatched. This CDR3 is CASSSMGQPNEKLFF. CDR3 nucleotide sequence: TGTGCCAGTAGTTCTATGGGACAGCCTAATGAAAAACTGTTTTTT. The whole variable domain, remainder taken from reference TRBV19 and TRBJ1-4, is DGGITQSPKYLFRKEGQNVTLSCEQNLNHDAMYWYRQDPGQGLRLIYYSQIVNDFQKGDIAEGYSVSREKKESFPLTVTSAQKNPTAFYLCASSSMGQPNEKLFFGSGTQLSVL.

J is TRBJ1-1 and V is TRBV18; no clear D gene. The CDR3 is 14 residues long. Germline lookup yields CDR1 KGHSH and CDR2 LQKENI. Trimming took off 4 bases at V and 1 base at J, with 10 bases between the two ends. The CDR3 loop reads CASSQGGRNTEAFF. The CDR3 nucleotides read TGTGCCAGCTCACAAGGCGGGAGGAACACTGAAGCTTTCTTT.

V and J are TRBV19 and TRBJ1-6; 8 nucleotides line up with TRBD1. CDR3 length: 13 residues. CDR1 and CDR2 from the germline V gene are LNHDA and SQIVND (reference sequence). After removal of 5 bases from V and 10 bases from J, the junction contained 4 bases not matched to a gene. This chain's CDR3 is CASSARQGSPLHF. The CDR3, as DNA: TGTGCCAGTAGTGCTCGACAGGGGTCACCCCTCCACTTT.

This clone was counted once. The J gene is TRBJ1-4, the V gene TRBV5-1; possibly TRBD1 for D (5 bases). V was trimmed by 0 bases and J by 11 bases, leaving 17 bases between them. CDR1 is SGHRS and CDR2 is YFSETQ in the germline V gene. The CDR3 loop spans 15 amino acids. The CDR3 DNA follows: TGCGCCAGCAGCTTGGGTGTTTTGACGACAGATAAACTGTTTTTT. Translating gives CASSLGVLTTDKLFF.

The chain is built from TRBV19 and TRBJ2-6, with TRBD1 matching 11 bases. Per the germline V gene, CDR1 is LNHDA and CDR2 is SQIVND (reference sequence). J was trimmed by 0 bases and V by 9 bases; bases with no gene match: 4. The CDR3 is 16 residues long. CDR3 region: CARPGQGASGANVLTF. CDR3 in DNA: TGTGCCAGACCCGGACAGGGGGCCTCTGGGGCCAACGTCCTGACTTTC.

The J gene is TRBJ2-2, the V gene TRBV4-1; possibly TRBD1 for D (6 bases). The CDR3 runs 17 residues. Trimming removed 0 bases at V and 6 bases at J, with 17 bases between. Germline CDR1 and CDR2: MGHRA and YSYEKL. As DNA, the CDR3 is TGCGCCAGCAGCCAAGATAGCAGGGGATTTATGGCCGGGGAGCTGTTTTTT. It codes for CASSQDSRGFMAGELFF.

The chain couples TRBV2 to TRBJ1-5; 10 bases line up with TRBD1. The CDR3 has 16 amino acids. Germline CDR1 reads SNHLY; CDR2 reads FYNNEI. V trimming: 2 bases; J trimming: 2 bases; junction bases outside the gene matches: 3. The CDR3 spells CASSERTGGGNQPQHF. The CDR3 region has the DNA TGTGCCAGCAGTGAACGGACAGGGGGGGGCAATCAGCCCCAGCATTTT. Combining the CDR3 with reference TRBV2 and TRBJ1-5 gives the whole variable domain EPEVTQTPSHQVTQMGQEVILRCVPISNHLYFYWYRQILGQKVEFLVSFYNNEISEKSEIFDDQFSVERPDGSNFTLKIRSTKLEDSAMYFCASSERTGGGNQPQHFGDGTRLSIL.

Points on this clone: The same CDR3 is also encoded by other DNA sequences in this sample. This chain connects TRBV7-3 to TRBJ2-7; 10 bases are a match to TRBD2. After removal of 4 bases from V and 5 bases from J, the junction contained 5 bases not matched to a gene. The CDR3 is 14 amino acids. The germline V gene has CDR1 SGHTA and CDR2 FQGTGA. The CDR3 is CASSSSGGSHEQYF. In DNA, the CDR3 is TGTGCCAGCAGCTCTAGCGGGGGCAGCCACGAGCAGTACTTC.

For the CDR3, the DNA is TGTGCCAGCAGCTTAATTGCGAGGACCGGGGAGCTGTTTTTT. Its protein product is CASSLIARTGELFF. This chain joins TRBV7-9 and TRBJ2-2; D unclear. Trimming removed 2 bases at V and 5 bases at J, with 9 bases between. CDR1 and CDR2 from the germline V gene are SEHNR and FQNEAQ (reference sequence). The length of the CDR3 is 14 residues.

The gene calls are TRBV15 and TRBJ1-5; 11 nucleotides match TRBD1. The CDR3 length is 18 residues. Trimming removed 3 bases from V and 2 bases from J; junction bases left unmatched: 9. CDR1 is LNHNV and CDR2 is YYDKDF in the germline V gene (reference sequence). CDR3 amino acids: CATSRPGTGGGRNQPQHF. The DNA of the CDR3 is TGTGCCACCAGCAGGCCCGGGACAGGGGGGGGTCGCAATCAGCCCCAGCATTTT. The full variable domain, in which reference TRBV15 and TRBJ1-5 provide the parts outside the CDR3, is DAMVIQNPRYQVTQFGKPVTLSCSQTLNHNVMYWYQQKSSQAPKLLFHYYDKDFNNEADTPDNFQSRRPNTSFCFLDIRSPGLGDTAMYLCATSRPGTGGGRNQPQHFGDGTRLSIL.

V and J are TRBV28 and TRBJ1-5; perhaps TRBD1 as D (5 bases). Looked up from germline, CDR1 is MDHEN and CDR2 is SYDVKM. This CDR3 has 15 amino acids. The germline V and J ends were trimmed by 2 bases and 0 bases, with 8 bases remaining between them. CDR3 residues: CASSLRQYSNQPQHF. The CDR3 bases are TGTGCCAGCAGTTTACGACAGTATAGCAATCAGCCCCAGCATTTT.

This sequence joins TRBV6-1 and TRBJ2-7; no definite D call. Trimming took 3 bases from V and 0 from J, leaving 12 bases between them. The CDR3 has 15 residues. The germline gives CDR1 MNHNS, CDR2 SASEGT. As DNA, the CDR3 is TGTGCCAGCAGTGACAACACCTGGAGCTCCTACGAGCAGTACTTC. Its protein product is CASSDNTWSSYEQYF.